These 30 T cell receptor beta chains were all obtained from the same sample, sequenced in a study of cytomegalovirus exposure and HLA in healthy donors. PCR was performed using 60 Vbeta and 13 Jbeta primers. Data came from immunoSEQ multiplex PCR; TCRdb stores just in-frame clones and leaves some out. There are about 120,000 clones in the sample; approximately 66% occur only once, and 6.5% to 9.5% lies in the top ten. Sequences were obtained from PBMCs. All receptors come from a woman aged 40 to 49 in good health and CMV-seropositive.

This rearrangement joins TRBV5-1 to TRBJ2-7; 8 bases agree with TRBD1. Germline V gene lookup returns CDR1 SGHRS and CDR2 YFSETQ. The CDR3 spans 16 residues. Unmatched junction bases numbered 7, after V lost 0 bases and J lost 2 bases. CDR3 in amino acids: CASSLASGQGAYEQYF. The DNA for the CDR3 is TGCGCCAGCAGCTTGGCGTCTGGACAGGGTGCCTACGAGCAGTACTTC.

The chain has TRBV2 and TRBJ2-1, with a tentative D call TRBD2 (6 bases). The V end was cut by 4 bases, the J end by 4 bases, with 17 bases between. Germline CDR1 and CDR2: SNHLY and FYNNEI. This CDR3 region has 16 residues. The CDR3 region is CASSGPGLVGYNEQFF. CDR3 nucleotide sequence: TGTGCCAGCAGTGGACCGGGACTCGTGGGATACAATGAGCAGTTCTTC.

J is TRBJ1-1 and V is TRBV7-9; D not certain. Germline CDR1 reads SEHNR; CDR2 reads FQNEAQ (reference sequence). The CDR3 spans 15 residues. Trimming removed 0 bases from V and 0 bases from J, with 8 bases in between. CDR3 DNA sequence: TGTGCCAGCAGCTTAGCCGAGACATTGAACACTGAAGCTTTCTTT. Translated, it gives CASSLAETLNTEAFF.

The chain links TRBV6-1 to TRBJ1-2, with D hard to call. CDR3 length: 13 amino acids. Germline V gives CDR1 MNHNS, CDR2 SASEGT. The ends were cut back, 4 bases at V and 4 bases at J, with 10 bases in the middle. The DNA of the CDR3 is TGTGCCAGCAGTGGGGAGGTTCCCTATGGCTACACCTTC. Its translation: CASSGEVPYGYTF.

This clone appeared a few times. This chain joins TRBV7-9 and TRBJ2-5; no clear D gene. The DNA end lines up better with TRBJ2-7; the J call may be wrong. Looked up from germline, CDR1 is SEHNR and CDR2 is FQNEAQ (reference sequence). The CDR3 is made up of 12 amino acids. This CDR3 is CASSFQNYEQYF. CDR3 bases: TGTGCCAGCAGCTTTCAAAACTACGAGCAGTACTTC.

The chain employs TRBV2 and TRBJ1-4, with TRBD1 identical over 8 bases. V lost 3 bases to trimming and J lost 6 bases; unmatched junction nucleotides: 6. From germline, CDR1 is SNHLY and CDR2 FYNNEI. CDR3 length: 15 amino acids. The CDR3 loop reads CASSDRGQGYEKLFF. DNA of the CDR3: TGTGCCAGCAGTGACAGGGGGCAAGGGTATGAAAAACTGTTTTTT.

Only one count was recorded for this clone. The chain carries TRBV13 and TRBJ2-1; a possible D gene is TRBD1 (6 bases). CDR1 is PRHDT and CDR2 is FYEKMQ in the germline V gene (reference sequence). The CDR3 extends over 15 amino acids. Trimming removed 3 bases from V and 5 bases from J, with 14 bases in between. CDR3 sequence (DNA): TGTGCCAGCAGCTTCACCCAGGGGCCCCACAATGAGCAGTTCTTC. This sequence encodes CASSFTQGPHNEQFF.

This clone was observed a single time. The V call is TRBV1, the J call TRBJ2-3; the table names TRBD2, a call not compared with the DNA. TRBV1 is deemed a pseudogene. The CDR3 length is 18 residues. The CDR3 here is CTSSQRWDKRGYTDTQYF. In nucleotides, the CDR3 is TGCACCAGCAGCCAAAGATGGGATAAGCGGGGGTACACAGATACGCAGTATTTT.

The chain carries TRBV28 and TRBJ1-2, with a weak D call TRBD1 (5 bases). Germline V CDR1 and CDR2: MDHEN, SYDVKM. The CDR3 spans 12 residues. The V end was cut by 5 bases, the J end by 4 bases, with 8 bases between. The CDR3 protein is CASSPRGYGYTF. The CDR3 DNA sequence: TGTGCCAGCAGTCCAAGGGGCTATGGCTACACCTTC.

The V and J genes are TRBV14 and TRBJ1-2, with D tentatively TRBD1 (5 bases). V was pared by 1 base and J by 5 bases, with 8 bases between. In germline, CDR1 is SGHDN, CDR2 FVKESK. The CDR3 extends over 13 amino acids. The CDR3, as DNA: TGTGCCAGCAGCCAAGGGGGGAGGTATGGCTACACCTTC. It yields the protein CASSQGGRYGYTF.

As for this clone: Other DNA sequences from this sample encode an identical CDR3 as well. The chain links TRBV29-1 to TRBJ2-2; 7 bases agree with TRBD2. The CDR3 loop spans 14 amino acids. V lost 4 bases and J lost 1; bases outside the gene matches: 3. Germline V gene lookup returns CDR1 SQVTM and CDR2 ANQGSEA. CDR3 residues: CSVGWGGNTGELFF. Here the CDR3 DNA reads TGCAGCGTTGGTTGGGGGGGGAACACCGGGGAGCTGTTTTTT.

The V gene is TRBV5-6, the J gene TRBJ1-2; D gene unclear. The CDR3 has 16 amino acids. V lost 1 base, J lost 6 bases, and 19 bases lay in between. Per germline, CDR1 SGHDT and CDR2 YYEEEE. Written as DNA, the CDR3 is TGTGCCAGCAGCTTGCAAGGGAAAGAGGGATACGATGGCTACACCTTC. Its protein product is CASSLQGKEGYDGYTF.

V is TRBV7-8 and J is TRBJ2-5, with a possible D match to TRBD1 (6 bases). The DNA end is a closer match to TRBJ2-7, so the J assignment may be wrong. The CDR3 is 14 amino acids. Germline V gene sequence: CDR1 SGHVS, CDR2 FQNEAQ. The DNA of the CDR3 is TGTGCCAGCAGCTTAGGACAGGTTACCTACGAGCAGTACTTC. This translates into CASSLGQVTYEQYF.

The CDR3 here is CASSPPTGEGRDGYTF. The CDR3 DNA sequence: TGTGCCAGCTCACCACCGACAGGGGAGGGGAGAGATGGCTACACCTTC. The chain joins TRBV18 to TRBJ1-2; 8 bases line up with TRBD1. The trim removed 0 bases at V and 6 bases at J, leaving 9 bases unmatched. Per germline, CDR1 KGHSH and CDR2 LQKENI. This CDR3 has 16 amino acids.

This chain connects TRBV29-1 to TRBJ2-3, with 12 positions matching TRBD2. Germline V gene sequence: CDR1 SQVTM, CDR2 ANQGSEA. With 5 bases clipped from V and 3 bases from J, the junction kept 6 bases outside the gene matches. The CDR3 is 15 amino acids. The CDR3 region has the DNA TGCAGCGTTCCCCTAGCGGGAGGGGGGACAGATACGCAGTATTTT. Translation gives CSVPLAGGGTDTQYF.

The chain employs TRBV2 and TRBJ1-4, with no clear D. V gave up 8 bases and J gave up 2 bases, with 9 bases separating them. Germline loops: CDR1 SNHLY, CDR2 FYNNEI. The CDR3 totals 13 residues. CDR3 DNA sequence: TGTGCCAGCTCGAGGCAGACTAATGAAAAACTGTTTTTT. It codes for CASSRQTNEKLFF.

This clone was observed a single time. The gene calls are TRBV30 and TRBJ1-4; D is possibly TRBD1 (5 bases). The germline V gene has CDR1 GTSNPN and CDR2 SVGIG (reference sequence). V was clipped by 3 bases and J by 5 bases, with 13 bases between them. CDR3 size: 14 residues. The CDR3 nucleotides read TGTGCCTGGAGGGCGACCGGGGGAAATGAAAAACTGTTTTTT. Amino acid sequence: CAWRATGGNEKLFF. Combining the CDR3 with reference TRBV30 and TRBJ1-4 gives the whole variable domain SQTIHQWPATLVQPVGSPLSLECTVEGTSNPNLYWYRQAAGRGLQLLFYSVGIGQISSEVPQNLSASRPQDRQFILSSKKLLLSDSGFYLCAWRATGGNEKLFFGSGTQLSVL.

This clone has just a few counts. The chain carries TRBV28 and TRBJ2-7; TRBD2 aligns across 7 bases. The V gene end was trimmed by 4 bases and the J gene end by 8 bases; junction bases not matched to a gene: 11. The CDR3 is made up of 14 amino acids. CDR1 and CDR2 (germline): MDHEN, SYDVKM. CDR3: CASSSPAGESKQYF. CDR3 in DNA: TGTGCCAGCAGTTCTCCGGCGGGAGAATCCAAGCAGTACTTC.

This rearrangement joins TRBV28 to TRBJ2-1; 10 nucleotides agree with TRBD2. Germline CDR1 reads MDHEN; CDR2 reads SYDVKM. Trimming removed 2 bases from V and 6 bases from J; junction bases left unmatched: 4. The CDR3 totals 15 residues. CDR3: CASSLEREGRNEQFF. The DNA for the CDR3 is TGTGCCAGCAGTTTAGAGCGGGAGGGCCGCAATGAGCAGTTCTTC.

The CDR3 spells CASSEEGQGQGYTF. The CDR3 DNA reads as TGTGCCAGCAGTGAAGAGGGGCAGGGTCAGGGCTACACCTTC. The J gene is TRBJ1-2, the V gene TRBV6-1, with D possibly matching TRBD1 (5 bases). Looked up from germline, CDR1 is MNHNS and CDR2 is SASEGT. Trimming cost V 1 base and J 8 bases, with 14 bases left between them. CDR3 length: 14 amino acids.

V gene TRBV7-2 combines with J gene TRBJ2-4, with D possibly matching TRBD1 (6 bases). Germline V gene sequence: CDR1 SGHTA, CDR2 FQGNSA. The CDR3 is 16 residues long. V lost 8 bases and J lost 3, with 20 bases in between. The DNA of the CDR3 is TGTGCCAGCTTTCAGGGGCCTCGCCACCGCAAAAACATTCAGTACTTC. It translates to CASFQGPRHRKNIQYF.

This clone has only one observation. The rearrangement uses TRBV7-9 and TRBJ1-2; 11 nucleotides align to TRBD1. The V and J ends lost 0 bases and 7 bases, in that order; junction bases with no gene match: 1. CDR1 is SEHNR, CDR2 FQNEAQ, per germline (reference sequence). The CDR3 consists of 14 residues. The CDR3 DNA is TGTGCCAGCAGCTTAGCCGGGACAGGGGGTGGCTACACCTTC. Its translation is CASSLAGTGGGYTF. Full variable domain (outside the CDR3, taken from reference TRBV7-9 and TRBJ1-2): DTGVSQNPRHKITKRGQNVTFRCDPISEHNRLYWYRQTLGQGPEFLTYFQNEAQLEKSRLLSDRFSAERPKGSFSTLEIQRTEQGDSAMYLCASSLAGTGGGYTFGSGTRLTVV.

The chain combines TRBV5-1 with TRBJ1-1; a weak D match, TRBD1 (5 bases). CDR3 size: 19 residues. CDR1 is SGHRS and CDR2 is YFSETQ in the germline V gene. Trimming removed 7 bases at V and 2 bases at J, with 30 bases between. CDR3 in amino acids: CASRERGARAMGDNTEAFF. CDR3 nucleotides: TGCGCCAGCCGAGAGCGGGGCGCCAGGGCAATGGGGGACAACACTGAAGCTTTCTTT. Complete variable domain (other parts from reference TRBV5-1 and TRBJ1-1): KAGVTQTPRYLIKTRGQQVTLSCSPISGHRSVSWYQQTPGQGLQFLFEYFSETQRNKGNFPGRFSGRQFSNSRSEMNVSTLELGDSALYLCASRERGARAMGDNTEAFFGQGTRLTVV.

The rearrangement links TRBV7-9 to TRBJ2-3; TRBD1 agrees at 8 bases. V was clipped by 9 bases and J by 6 bases; unmatched bases: 8. Germline CDR1 and CDR2: SEHNR and FQNEAQ (reference sequence). This CDR3 contains 13 residues. The chain's CDR3 is CARQGANTDTQYF. In nucleotides, the CDR3 is TGTGCCAGGCAGGGGGCGAATACTGATACGCAGTATTTT. Combining the CDR3 with reference TRBV7-9 and TRBJ2-3 gives the whole variable domain DTGVSQNPRHKITKRGQNVTFRCDPISEHNRLYWYRQTLGQGPEFLTYFQNEAQLEKSRLLSDRFSAERPKGSFSTLEIQRTEQGDSAMYLCARQGANTDTQYFGPGTRLTVL.

The CDR3 DNA reads TGTGCCAGCCCCCCGGTAGCGGGAGGAGGCAATGAGCAGTTCTTC. Its protein is CASPPVAGGGNEQFF. The V gene is TRBV6-1, the J gene TRBJ2-1; TRBD2 aligns across 10 bases. CDR1 is MNHNS and CDR2 is SASEGT in the germline V gene. Trimming cost V 8 bases and J 6 bases; bases outside gene matches: 10. This CDR3 is 15 amino acids long.

This chain links TRBV6-6 with TRBJ1-6; D gene unclear. There are 13 residues in the CDR3. Germline CDR1 MNHNY, CDR2 SVGAGI (reference sequence). V dropped 6 bases and J dropped 4 bases, with 7 bases sitting between them. The CDR3 DNA reads as TGTGCCAGCAGAAAAGAGTATAATTCACCCCTCCACTTT. Protein product: CASRKEYNSPLHF.

Comments on this clone: Other DNA variants within this sample encode the same CDR3. This sequence joins TRBV15 and TRBJ2-7; D is possibly TRBD1 (6 bases). There are 14 residues in the CDR3. Germline CDR1 and CDR2: LNHNV and YYDKDF (reference sequence). V dropped 0 bases and J dropped 2 bases, with 8 bases sitting between them. In DNA, the CDR3 is TGTGCCACCAGCAGAGACAGGGGCCCCTACGAGCAGTACTTC. Its protein is CATSRDRGPYEQYF.

This chain connects TRBV30 to TRBJ1-4; weak D call: TRBD1 (6 bases). V shed 2 bases and J shed 7 bases, with 14 bases lying between them. The CDR3 has 14 residues. Germline V CDR1 and CDR2: GTSNPN, SVGIG (reference sequence). DNA for the CDR3: TGTGCCTGGAGTACCCAGGGAGGGGGTGAAAAACTGTTTTTT. Amino acid sequence: CAWSTQGGGEKLFF.

This clone came up once. This chain uses TRBV5-5 with TRBJ2-6; TRBD1 is a possible D gene (5 bases). V lost 0 bases, J lost 2 bases, and 9 bases lay in between. CDR3 length: 16 residues. The germline CDR1 and CDR2 sequences are SGHKS and YYEKEE (reference sequence). CDR3 DNA sequence: TGTGCCAGCAGCTTGGCTCCGACAGCTGGGGCCAACGTCCTGACTTTC. Translation gives CASSLAPTAGANVLTF. Looking up the rest from reference TRBV5-5 and TRBJ2-6 gives the full variable domain: DAGVTQSPTHLIKTRGQQVTLRCSPISGHKSVSWYQQVLGQGPQFIFQYYEKEERGRGNFPDRFSARQFPNYSSELNVNALLLGDSALYLCASSLAPTAGANVLTFGAGSRLTVL.

The chain couples TRBV7-6 to TRBJ2-1; a weak D match, TRBD2 (6 bases). CDR3 size: 13 residues. The V and J ends lost 5 bases and 6 bases respectively, with 11 bases between them. Per the germline V gene, CDR1 is SGHVS and CDR2 is FNYEAQ. CDR3 sequence reads: CASSVRLVNEQFF. The CDR3 DNA sequence: TGTGCCAGCAGCGTGAGACTAGTCAATGAGCAGTTCTTC.